Reported below is one TCR beta chain. Its antigen is not known. The data were produced by immunoSEQ multiplex PCR, yet TCRdb's version contains in-frame clones alone and is incomplete. The top ten clones hold approximately 30% of a sample with some 19,000 clones, 65% to 80% of them seen once. The data belong to a study of STAT5B mutations in CD4+ large granular lymphocyte leukemia. Germline lookup yields CDR1 SGHNT and CDR2 YYREEE (reference sequence). The junction had 5 bases not matched to a gene; V was cut back by 6 bases and J by 3 bases. This CDR3 spans 14 amino acids. Overall study findings and caveats: CD4-sorted patient repertoires seemed more clonal than healthy CD4+ repertoires.

The sequence came from a human donor in good health. Sequenced: CD4+ T cells from blood buffy coats. J is TRBJ2-7 and V is TRBV5-4; 11 bases are shared with TRBD2. CDR3 loop: CASMIGTSGYEQYF. The CDR3 bases are TGTGCCAGCATGATAGGGACTAGCGGCTACGAGCAGTACTTC.